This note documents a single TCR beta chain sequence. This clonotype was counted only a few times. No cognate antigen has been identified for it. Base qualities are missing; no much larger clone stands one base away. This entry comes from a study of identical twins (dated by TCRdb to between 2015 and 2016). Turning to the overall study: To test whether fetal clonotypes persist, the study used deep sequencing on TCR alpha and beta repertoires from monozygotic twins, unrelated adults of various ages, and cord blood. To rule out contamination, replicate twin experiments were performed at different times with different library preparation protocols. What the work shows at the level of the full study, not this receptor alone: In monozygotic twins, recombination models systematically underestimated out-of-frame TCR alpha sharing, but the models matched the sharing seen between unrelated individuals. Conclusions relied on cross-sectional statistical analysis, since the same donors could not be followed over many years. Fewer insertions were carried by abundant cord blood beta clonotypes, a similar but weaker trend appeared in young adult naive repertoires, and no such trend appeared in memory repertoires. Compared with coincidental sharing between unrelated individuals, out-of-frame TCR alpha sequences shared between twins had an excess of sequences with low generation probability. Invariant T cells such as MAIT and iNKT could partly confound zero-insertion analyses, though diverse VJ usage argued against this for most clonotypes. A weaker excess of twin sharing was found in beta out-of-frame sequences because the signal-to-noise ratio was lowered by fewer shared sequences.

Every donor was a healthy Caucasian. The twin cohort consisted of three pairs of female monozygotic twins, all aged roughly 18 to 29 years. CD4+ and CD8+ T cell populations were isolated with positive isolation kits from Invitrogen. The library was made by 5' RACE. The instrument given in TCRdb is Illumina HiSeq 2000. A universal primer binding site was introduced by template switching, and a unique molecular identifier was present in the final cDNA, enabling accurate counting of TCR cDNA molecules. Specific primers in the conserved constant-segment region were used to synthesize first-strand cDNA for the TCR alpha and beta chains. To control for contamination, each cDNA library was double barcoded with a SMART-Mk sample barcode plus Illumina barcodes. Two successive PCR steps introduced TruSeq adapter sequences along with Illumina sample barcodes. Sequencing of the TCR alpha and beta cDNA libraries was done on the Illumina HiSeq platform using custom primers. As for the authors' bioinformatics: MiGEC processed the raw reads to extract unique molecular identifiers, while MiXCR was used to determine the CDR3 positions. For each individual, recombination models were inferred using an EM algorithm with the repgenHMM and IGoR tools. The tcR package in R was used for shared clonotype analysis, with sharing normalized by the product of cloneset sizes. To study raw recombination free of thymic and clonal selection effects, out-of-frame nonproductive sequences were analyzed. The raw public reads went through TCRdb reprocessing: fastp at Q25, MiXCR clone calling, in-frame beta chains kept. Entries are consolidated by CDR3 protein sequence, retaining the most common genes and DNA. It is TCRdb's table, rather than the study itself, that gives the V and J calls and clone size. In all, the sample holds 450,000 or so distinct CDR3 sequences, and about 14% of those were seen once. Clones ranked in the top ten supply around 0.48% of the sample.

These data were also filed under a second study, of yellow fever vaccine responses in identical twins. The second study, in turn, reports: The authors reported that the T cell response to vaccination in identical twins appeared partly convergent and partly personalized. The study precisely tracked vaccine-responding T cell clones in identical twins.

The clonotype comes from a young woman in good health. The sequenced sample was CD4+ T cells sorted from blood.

The DNA sequence is TGTGCCACCAGCAGACAGGGGGCTTACGAGCAGTACTTC. Its translation reads: CATSRQGAYEQYF. Recombination linked TRBV15 to TRBJ2-7, with 8 bases in between that match TRBD1. V loses 2 bases at its end and J loses 4 bases; junction bases beyond the gene matches: 1. CDR1 and CDR2 are drawn from the germline V gene (reference sequence): LNHNV, YYDKDF. The CDR3 contains 13 residues, cysteine and phenylalanine counted. Kept here is only the CDR3 DNA, which spans 39 bases and is read in frame from base 1.